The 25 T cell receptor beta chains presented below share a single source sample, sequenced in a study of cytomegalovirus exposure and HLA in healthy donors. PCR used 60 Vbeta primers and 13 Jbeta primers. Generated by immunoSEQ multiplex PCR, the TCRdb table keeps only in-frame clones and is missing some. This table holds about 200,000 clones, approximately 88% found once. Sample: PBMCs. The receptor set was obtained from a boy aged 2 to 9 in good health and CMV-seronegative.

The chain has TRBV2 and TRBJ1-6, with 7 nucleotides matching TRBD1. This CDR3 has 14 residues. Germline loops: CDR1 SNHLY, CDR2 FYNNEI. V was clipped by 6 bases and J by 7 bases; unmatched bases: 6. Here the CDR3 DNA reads TGTGCCAGCAGCACCACAGGGGACAATTCACCCCTCCACTTT. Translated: CASSTTGDNSPLHF.

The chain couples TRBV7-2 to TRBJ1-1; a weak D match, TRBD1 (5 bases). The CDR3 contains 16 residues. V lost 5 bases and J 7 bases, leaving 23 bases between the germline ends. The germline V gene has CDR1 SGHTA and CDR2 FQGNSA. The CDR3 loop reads CASSPGTAINWDEAFF. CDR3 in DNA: TGTGCCAGCAGCCCCGGGACTGCCATCAATTGGGATGAAGCTTTCTTT.

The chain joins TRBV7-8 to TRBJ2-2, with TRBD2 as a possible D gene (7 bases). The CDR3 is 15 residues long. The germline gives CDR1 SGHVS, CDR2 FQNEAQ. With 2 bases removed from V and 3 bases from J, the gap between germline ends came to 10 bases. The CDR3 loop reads CASSLWGGHTGELFF. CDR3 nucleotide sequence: TGTGCCAGCAGCTTATGGGGGGGCCACACCGGGGAGCTGTTTTTT.

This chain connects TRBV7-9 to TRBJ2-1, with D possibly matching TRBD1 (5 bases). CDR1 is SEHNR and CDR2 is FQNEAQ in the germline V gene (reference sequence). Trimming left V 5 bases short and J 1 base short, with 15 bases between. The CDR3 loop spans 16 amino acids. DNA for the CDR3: TGTGCCAGCAGCCCCCCAGGGTACTCGTCCTACAATGAGCAGTTCTTC. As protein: CASSPPGYSSYNEQFF.

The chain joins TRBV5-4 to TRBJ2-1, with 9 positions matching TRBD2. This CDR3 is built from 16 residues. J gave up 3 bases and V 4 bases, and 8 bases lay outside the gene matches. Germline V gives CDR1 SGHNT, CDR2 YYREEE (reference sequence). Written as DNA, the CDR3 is TGTGCCAGCAGCGGTAGTGGCGGGGGGGTCTACAATGAGCAGTTCTTC. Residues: CASSGSGGGVYNEQFF.

CDR3 in amino acids: CAISEGQGATGELFF. CDR3 in DNA: TGTGCCATCAGTGAGGGACAGGGGGCAACCGGGGAGCTGTTTTTT. The chain combines TRBV10-3 with TRBJ2-2, with 11 bases identical to TRBD1. Trimming at V came to 2 bases and at J to 5 bases, leaving 1 base not matched to a gene. The V gene's germline CDR1 is ENHRY and CDR2 SYGVKD. This CDR3 is 15 amino acids long.

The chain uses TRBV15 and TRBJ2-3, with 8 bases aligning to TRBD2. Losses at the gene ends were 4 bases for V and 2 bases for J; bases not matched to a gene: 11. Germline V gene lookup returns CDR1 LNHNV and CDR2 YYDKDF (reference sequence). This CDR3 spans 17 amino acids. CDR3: CATSIESGGPSTDTQYF. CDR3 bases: TGTGCCACCAGCATCGAGTCGGGGGGGCCTTCCACAGATACGCAGTATTTT.

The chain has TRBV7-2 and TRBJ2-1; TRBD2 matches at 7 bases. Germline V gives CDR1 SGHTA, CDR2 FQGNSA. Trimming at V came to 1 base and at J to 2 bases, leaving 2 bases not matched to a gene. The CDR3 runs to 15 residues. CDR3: CASSLGAGPYNEQFF. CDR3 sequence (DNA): TGTGCCAGCAGCTTAGGAGCGGGACCCTACAATGAGCAGTTCTTC.

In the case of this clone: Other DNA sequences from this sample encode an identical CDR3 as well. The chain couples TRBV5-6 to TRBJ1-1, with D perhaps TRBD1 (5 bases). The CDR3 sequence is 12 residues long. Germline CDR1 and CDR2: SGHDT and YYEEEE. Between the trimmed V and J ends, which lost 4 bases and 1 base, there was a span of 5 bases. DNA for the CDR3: TGTGCCAGCAGCCAGGGGAACACTGAAGCTTTCTTT. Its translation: CASSQGNTEAFF. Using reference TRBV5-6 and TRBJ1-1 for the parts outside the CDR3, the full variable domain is DAGVTQSPTHLIKTRGQQVTLRCSPKSGHDTVSWYQQALGQGPQFIFQYYEEEERQRGNFPDRFSGHQFPNYSSELNVNALLLGDSALYLCASSQGNTEAFFGQGTRLTVV.

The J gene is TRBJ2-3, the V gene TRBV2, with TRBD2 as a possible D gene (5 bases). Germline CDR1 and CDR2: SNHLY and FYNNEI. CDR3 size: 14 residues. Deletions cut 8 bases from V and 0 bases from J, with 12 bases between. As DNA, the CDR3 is TGTGCCAGCGAGAGTAGCGTGAGCACAGATACGCAGTATTTT. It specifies CASESSVSTDTQYF.

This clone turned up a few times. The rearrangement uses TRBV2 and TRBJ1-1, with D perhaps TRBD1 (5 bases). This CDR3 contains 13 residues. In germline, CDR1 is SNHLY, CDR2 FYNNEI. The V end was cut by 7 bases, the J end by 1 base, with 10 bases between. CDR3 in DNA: TGTGCCAGCATCAGGACATGGAACACTGAAGCTTTCTTT. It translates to CASIRTWNTEAFF.

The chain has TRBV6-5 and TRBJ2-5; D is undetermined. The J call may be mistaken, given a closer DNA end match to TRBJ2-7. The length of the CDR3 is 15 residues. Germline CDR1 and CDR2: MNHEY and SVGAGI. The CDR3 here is CASSSSVEPGYEQYF. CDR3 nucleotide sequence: TGTGCCAGCAGTTCATCGGTGGAACCAGGCTACGAGCAGTACTTC.

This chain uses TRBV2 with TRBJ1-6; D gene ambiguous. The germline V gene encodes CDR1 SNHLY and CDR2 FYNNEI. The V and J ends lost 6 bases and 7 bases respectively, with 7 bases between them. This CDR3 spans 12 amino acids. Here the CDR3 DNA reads TGTGCCAGCAGCGGTTGGAATTCACCCCTCCACTTT. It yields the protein CASSGWNSPLHF.

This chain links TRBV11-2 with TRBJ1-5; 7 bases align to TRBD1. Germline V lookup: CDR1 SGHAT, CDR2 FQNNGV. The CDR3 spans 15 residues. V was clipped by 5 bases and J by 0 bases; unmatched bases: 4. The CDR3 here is CASSPRGYSNQPQHF. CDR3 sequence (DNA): TGTGCCAGCAGCCCCAGGGGGTATAGCAATCAGCCCCAGCATTTT.

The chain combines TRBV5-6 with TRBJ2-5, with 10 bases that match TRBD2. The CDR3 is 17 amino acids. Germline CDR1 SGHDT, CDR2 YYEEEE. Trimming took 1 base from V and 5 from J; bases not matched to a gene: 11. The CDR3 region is CASSLWLAGGMGETQYF. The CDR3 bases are TGTGCCAGCAGCTTGTGGTTAGCGGGAGGTATGGGGGAGACCCAGTACTTC.

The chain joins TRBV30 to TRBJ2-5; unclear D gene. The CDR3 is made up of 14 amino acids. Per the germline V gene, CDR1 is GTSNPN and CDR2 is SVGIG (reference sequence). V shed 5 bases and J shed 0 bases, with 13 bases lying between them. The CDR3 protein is CAWYSLEYQETQYF. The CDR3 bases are TGTGCCTGGTATAGCCTAGAGTACCAAGAGACCCAGTACTTC.

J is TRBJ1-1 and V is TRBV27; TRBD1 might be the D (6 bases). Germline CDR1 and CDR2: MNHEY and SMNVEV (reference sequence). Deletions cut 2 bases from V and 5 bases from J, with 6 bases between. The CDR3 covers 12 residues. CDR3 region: CASSLRGTEAFF. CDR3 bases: TGTGCCAGCAGTTTAAGGGGGACTGAAGCTTTCTTT.

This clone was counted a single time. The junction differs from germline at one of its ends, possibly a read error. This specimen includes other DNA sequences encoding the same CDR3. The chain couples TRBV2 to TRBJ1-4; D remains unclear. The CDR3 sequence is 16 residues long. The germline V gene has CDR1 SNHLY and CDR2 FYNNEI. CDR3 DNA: TGTGCCAGCAGTGAAGGTGGACTGCCGTATAATGAAAAGCTGTTTTTT. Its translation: CASSEGGLPYNEKLFF.

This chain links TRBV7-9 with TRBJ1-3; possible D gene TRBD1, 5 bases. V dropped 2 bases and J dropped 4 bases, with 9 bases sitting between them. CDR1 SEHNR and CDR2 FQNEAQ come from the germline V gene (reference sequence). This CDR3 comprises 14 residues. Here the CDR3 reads CASSLQGVGNTIYF. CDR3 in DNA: TGTGCCAGCAGCTTACAAGGGGTGGGAAACACCATATATTTT.

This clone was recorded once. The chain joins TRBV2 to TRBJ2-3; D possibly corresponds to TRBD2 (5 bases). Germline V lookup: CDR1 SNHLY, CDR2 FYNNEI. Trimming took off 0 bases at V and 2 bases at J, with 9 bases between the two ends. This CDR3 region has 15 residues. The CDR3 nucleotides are TGTGCCAGCAGTGAAGCTCGGCTAGCCACAGATACGCAGTATTTT. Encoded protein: CASSEARLATDTQYF.

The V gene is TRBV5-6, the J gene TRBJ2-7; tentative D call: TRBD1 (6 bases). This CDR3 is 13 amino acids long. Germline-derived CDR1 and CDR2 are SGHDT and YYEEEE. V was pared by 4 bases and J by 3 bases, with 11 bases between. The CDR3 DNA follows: TGTGCCAGCAGCCCGGGACATAACTACGAGCAGTACTTC. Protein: CASSPGHNYEQYF.

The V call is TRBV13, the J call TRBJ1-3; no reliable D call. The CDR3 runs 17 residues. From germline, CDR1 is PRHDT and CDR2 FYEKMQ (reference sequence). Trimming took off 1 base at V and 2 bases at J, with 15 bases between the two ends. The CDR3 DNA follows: TGTGCCAGCAGCTTAGCTACGGTTTCGGGAGCTGGAAACACCATATATTTT. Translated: CASSLATVSGAGNTIYF.

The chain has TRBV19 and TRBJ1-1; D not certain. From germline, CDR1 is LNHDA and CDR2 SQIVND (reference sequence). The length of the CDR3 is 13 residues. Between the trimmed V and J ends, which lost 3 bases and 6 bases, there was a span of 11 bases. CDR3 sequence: CASSIPGGPEAFF. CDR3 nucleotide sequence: TGTGCCAGTAGTATTCCGGGAGGGCCTGAAGCTTTCTTT.

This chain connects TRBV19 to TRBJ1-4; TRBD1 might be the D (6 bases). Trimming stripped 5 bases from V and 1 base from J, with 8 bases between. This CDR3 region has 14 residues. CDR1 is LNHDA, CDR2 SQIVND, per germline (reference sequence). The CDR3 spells CASSETGTNEKLFF. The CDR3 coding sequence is TGTGCCAGTAGTGAGACAGGAACTAATGAAAAACTGTTTTTT.

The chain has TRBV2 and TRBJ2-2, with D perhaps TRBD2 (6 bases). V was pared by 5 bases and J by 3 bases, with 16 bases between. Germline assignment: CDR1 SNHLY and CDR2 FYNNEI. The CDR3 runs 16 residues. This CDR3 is CASSRQSSGYTGELFF. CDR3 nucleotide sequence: TGTGCCAGCAGTCGTCAAAGTAGCGGATACACCGGGGAGCTGTTTTTT.